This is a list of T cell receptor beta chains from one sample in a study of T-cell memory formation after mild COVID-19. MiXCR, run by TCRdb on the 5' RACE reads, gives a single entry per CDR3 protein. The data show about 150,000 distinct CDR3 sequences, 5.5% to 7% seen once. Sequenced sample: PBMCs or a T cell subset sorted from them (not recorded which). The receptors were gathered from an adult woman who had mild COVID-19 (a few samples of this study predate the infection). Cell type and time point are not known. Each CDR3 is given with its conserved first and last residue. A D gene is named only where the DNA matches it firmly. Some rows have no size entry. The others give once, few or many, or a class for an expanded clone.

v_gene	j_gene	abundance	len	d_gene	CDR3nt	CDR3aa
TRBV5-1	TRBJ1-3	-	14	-	TGCGCCAGCAGCCCGGGGAACAGCGCTTCGACCATATATTTT	CASSPGNSASTIYF
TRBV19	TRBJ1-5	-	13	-	TGTGCCAGTACCCCATCTTGGAATCAGCCCCAGCATTTT	CASTPSWNQPQHF
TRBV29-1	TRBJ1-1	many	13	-	TGCAGCGCCCTGGGGGGTACGAACACTGAAGCTTTCTTT	CSALGGTNTEAFF
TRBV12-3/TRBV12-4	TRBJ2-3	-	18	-	TGTGCCAGCAGTTTAGGGAGGGGCAGCTCCTATTCCACAGATACGCAGTATTTT	CASSLGRGSSYSTDTQYF
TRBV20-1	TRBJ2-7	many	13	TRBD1	TGCAGTGCTAGTGGGGACAGCAACTACGAGCAGTACTTC	CSASGDSNYEQYF
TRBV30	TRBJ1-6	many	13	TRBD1	TGTGCCTGGAGTCTCCAGGGGGAATCACCCCTCCACTTT	CAWSLQGESPLHF
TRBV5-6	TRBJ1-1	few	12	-	TGTGCCAGCAGCTTGGGCCCGACCCAAGCTTTCTTT	CASSLGPTQAFF
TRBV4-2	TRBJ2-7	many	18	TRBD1	TGTGCCAGCAGCCAAGATTGGGGACAGGGGGCTCTCACCTACGAGCAGTACTTC	CASSQDWGQGALTYEQYF
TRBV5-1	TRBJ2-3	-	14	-	TGCGCCAGCAGCTTGTCAGAGTACACAGATACGCAGTATTTT	CASSLSEYTDTQYF
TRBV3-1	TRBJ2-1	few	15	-	TGTGCCAGCAGCGATGACAGAAACTCCTACAATGAGCAGTTCTTC	CASSDDRNSYNEQFF
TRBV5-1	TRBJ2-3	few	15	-	TGCGCCAGCAGTCCCGGAGGGGGATCCACAGATACGCAGTATTTT	CASSPGGGSTDTQYF
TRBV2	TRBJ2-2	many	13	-	TGTGCCAGCAACGTGAGAGACACCGGGGAGCTGTTTTTT	CASNVRDTGELFF
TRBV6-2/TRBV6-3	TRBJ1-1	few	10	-	TGTGCCAGCGGGAACACTGAAGCTTTCTTT	CASGNTEAFF
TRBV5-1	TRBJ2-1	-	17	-	TGCGCCAGCAGCGTACCACTAGGGCAGGGAATTAAGGATGAGCAGTTCTTC	CASSVPLGQGIKDEQFF
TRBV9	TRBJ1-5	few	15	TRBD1	TGTGCCAGCAGCGCCGGGGACAGCCCCAATCAGCCCCAGCATTTT	CASSAGDSPNQPQHF
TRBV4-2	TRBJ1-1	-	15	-	TGTGCCAGCAGCCAAGACGGGGGGATCGAGACTGAAGCTTTCTTT	CASSQDGGIETEAFF
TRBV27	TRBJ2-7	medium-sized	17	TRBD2	TGTGCCAGCAGCCAAAAGTCTCTGGGACTAGCGGACTACGAGCAGTACTTC	CASSQKSLGLADYEQYF